This T cell receptor beta chain came from a study of blood T cell repertoires in COVID-19. The V gene end was trimmed by 6 bases and the J gene end by 0 bases; junction bases not matched to a gene: 8. Germline loops: CDR1 SGHNT, CDR2 YENEEA. CDR3 length: 16 amino acids. Profiled with immunoSEQ multiplex PCR; TCRdb holds only in-frame clones, not every one. The sample includes roughly 200,000 clones, roughly 87% of them seen just once. This chain uses TRBV11-3 with TRBJ2-1; TRBD2 aligns across 7 bases. The material sequenced was PBMCs or T cells enriched from blood (not recorded which). The TCR originated in a woman aged 25 to 45 who had recovered from COVID-19. The CDR3 spells CASRQQRGGSYNEQFF. The DNA for the CDR3 is TGTGCCAGCAGACAGCAGCGGGGAGGCTCCTACAATGAGCAGTTCTTC. Full variable domain (rest looked up from reference TRBV11-3 and TRBJ2-1): EAGVVQSPRYKIIEKKQPVAFWCNPISGHNTLYWYLQNLGQGPELLIRYENEEAVDDSQLPKDRFSAERLKGVDSTLKIQPAELGDSAVYLCASRQQRGGSYNEQFFGPGTRLTVL.